This entry lists 18 T cell receptor beta chains sequenced from one sample in a study of CD8+ T cells in alopecia areata. cDNA prepared by RNA extraction and subsequent reverse transcription served as the template for sequencing. TCRdb's copy holds only in-frame clones and misses some; the assay was immunoSEQ multiplex PCR. The sample carries 150,000 or so clones, under 70% recorded once. Treatment of the sample: oral pan-JAK inhibitor, 5-10 mg twice daily. The sequencing here drew on CD4+ T cells sorted from blood, taken at week 4, from a patient treated with tofacitinib. These receptors were taken from a human donor with alopecia areata.

The J gene is TRBJ1-2, the V gene TRBV5-1; D not certain. Trimming removed 0 bases at V and 2 bases at J, with 8 bases between. The CDR3 extends over 14 amino acids. Germline V gives CDR1 SGHRS, CDR2 YFSETQ. For the CDR3, the DNA is TGCGCCAGCAGCTTGGACACGCAGAACTATGGCTACACCTTC. It encodes CASSLDTQNYGYTF.

This chain connects TRBV25-1 to TRBJ1-1, with D possibly TRBD1 on 5 matching bases. The CDR3 is 14 amino acids. Trimming stripped 3 bases from V and 6 bases from J, with 14 bases between. Per the germline V gene, CDR1 is MGHDK and CDR2 is SYGVNS. The CDR3 bases are TGTGCCAGCAGTGATCAGGGACGGGGTGCTGAAGCTTTCTTT. It codes for CASSDQGRGAEAFF.

The chain carries TRBV15 and TRBJ2-5; 10 bases align to TRBD2. Trimming cost V 1 base and J 2 bases; bases outside gene matches: 13. Germline V gives CDR1 LNHNV, CDR2 YYDKDF (reference sequence). The CDR3 runs 19 residues. The CDR3 reads CATSRAMHSLAGGQETQYF. CDR3 nucleotide sequence: TGTGCCACCAGCAGAGCTATGCATTCTTTAGCGGGGGGTCAAGAGACCCAGTACTTC.

V and J are TRBV30 and TRBJ1-2, with D perhaps TRBD1 (6 bases). The CDR3 contains 12 residues. Germline-derived CDR1 and CDR2 are GTSNPN and SVGIG (reference sequence). Trimming removed 3 bases at V and 9 bases at J, with 14 bases between. The CDR3 is CAWRKVGTSYTF. Here the CDR3 DNA reads TGTGCCTGGAGAAAAGTTGGGACAAGCTACACCTTC. The full variable domain, with the rest looked up from reference TRBV30 and TRBJ1-2, is SQTIHQWPATLVQPVGSPLSLECTVEGTSNPNLYWYRQAAGRGLQLLFYSVGIGQISSEVPQNLSASRPQDRQFILSSKKLLLSDSGFYLCAWRKVGTSYTFGSGTRLTVV.

This clone appeared a few times. J is TRBJ2-5 and V is TRBV29-1; D is perhaps TRBD1 (5 bases). The CDR3 covers 13 residues. Germline CDR1 and CDR2: SQVTM and ANQGSEA. V gave up 4 bases and J gave up 4 bases, with 13 bases separating them. The CDR3 sequence: CSVARTLGETQYF. The CDR3 region has the DNA TGCAGCGTTGCCCGGACACTCGGAGAGACCCAGTACTTC.

This rearrangement joins TRBV29-1 to TRBJ1-5; D ambiguous. Looked up from germline, CDR1 is SQVTM and CDR2 is ANQGSEA. The CDR3 sequence is 14 residues long. V was trimmed by 5 bases and J by 0 bases, leaving 11 bases between them. The CDR3 region is CSVRDGYSNQPQHF. DNA of the CDR3: TGCAGCGTTCGCGACGGTTATAGCAATCAGCCCCAGCATTTT. Using reference TRBV29-1 and TRBJ1-5 for the parts outside the CDR3, the full variable domain is SAVISQKPSRDICQRGTSLTIQCQVDSQVTMMFWYRQQPGQSLTLIATANQGSEATYESGFVIDKFPISRPNLTFSTLTVSNMSPEDSSIYLCSVRDGYSNQPQHFGDGTRLSIL.

The V call is TRBV18, the J call TRBJ2-3; D ambiguous. V lost 0 bases and J lost 2, with 3 bases in between. The germline V gene encodes CDR1 KGHSH and CDR2 LQKENI. The CDR3 loop spans 13 amino acids. The CDR3 is CASSPPLTDTQYF. Here the CDR3 DNA reads TGTGCCAGCTCACCACCGCTCACAGATACGCAGTATTTT.

The CDR3 DNA is TGTGCCAGCAGTTTCACCAGAGGAGAGACCCAGTACTTC. Translating gives CASSFTRGETQYF. The chain has TRBV6-5 and TRBJ2-5; D remains ambiguous. Looked up from germline, CDR1 is MNHEY and CDR2 is SVGAGI. V was pared by 4 bases and J by 4 bases, with 10 bases between. The CDR3 has 13 residues.

In DNA, the CDR3 is TGCAGCGTTGAGTACGCAGAGAACACTGAAGCTTTCTTT. Amino acids: CSVEYAENTEAFF. This chain links TRBV29-1 with TRBJ1-1; D gene uncertain. The V gene's germline CDR1 is SQVTM and CDR2 ANQGSEA. This CDR3 contains 13 residues. V shed 3 bases and J shed 1 base, with 9 bases lying between them.

This clone appeared a few times. This chain joins TRBV5-4 and TRBJ2-3; weak D call: TRBD2 (5 bases). The germline V and J ends were trimmed by 1 base and 6 bases, with 12 bases remaining between them. The CDR3 consists of 14 residues. Germline V gives CDR1 SGHNT, CDR2 YYREEE (reference sequence). For the CDR3, the DNA is TGTGCCAGCAGCTTGTCACGGGATCGCGATACGCAGTATTTT. Translation: CASSLSRDRDTQYF.

The V call is TRBV11-2, the J call TRBJ2-1; no reliable D call. Germline V gene lookup returns CDR1 SGHAT and CDR2 FQNNGV. V was clipped by 1 base and J by 0 bases, with 1 base between them. The CDR3 length is 13 residues. CDR3 sequence: CASSLGSYNEQFF. In nucleotides, the CDR3 is TGTGCCAGCAGCTTAGGCTCCTACAATGAGCAGTTCTTC. The full variable domain, rest sourced from reference TRBV11-2 and TRBJ2-1, is EAGVAQSPRYKIIEKRQSVAFWCNPISGHATLYWYQQILGQGPKLLIQFQNNGVVDDSQLPKDRFSAERLKGVDSTLKIQPAKLEDSAVYLCASSLGSYNEQFFGPGTRLTVL.

The J gene is TRBJ2-7, the V gene TRBV4-3; D tentatively fits TRBD1 or TRBD2 (5 bases each). Germline assignment: CDR1 LGHNA and CDR2 YSLEER. The V and J ends lost 0 bases and 6 bases respectively, with 9 bases between them. The CDR3 covers 13 residues. The DNA of the CDR3 is TGCGCCAGCAGCCAAGAGTCCGGGGCCGAGCAGTACTTC. Amino acid sequence: CASSQESGAEQYF.

The chain employs TRBV6-6 and TRBJ2-5; D is perhaps TRBD2 (5 bases). This CDR3 is 12 amino acids long. Deletions cut 2 bases from V and 5 bases from J, with 6 bases between. The germline V gene has CDR1 MNHNY and CDR2 SVGAGI (reference sequence). The CDR3 nucleotides are TGTGCCAGCAGTTACAGAGGGGAGACCCAGTACTTC. Protein sequence: CASSYRGETQYF.

The CDR3: CASRQSGGRNNEQFF. DNA of the CDR3: TGCGCCAGCAGACAGAGCGGGGGGCGAAACAATGAGCAGTTCTTC. The V and J genes are TRBV5-1 and TRBJ2-1; the match to TRBD2 covers 9 bases. The trim removed 5 bases at V and 5 bases at J, leaving 8 bases unmatched. This CDR3 contains 15 residues. The germline V gene has CDR1 SGHRS and CDR2 YFSETQ.

The V gene is TRBV29-1, the J gene TRBJ1-2, with D hard to call. Trimming shortened V by 4 bases and J by 1 base, and 16 bases separated the two germline ends. CDR3 size: 15 residues. Germline V gives CDR1 SQVTM, CDR2 ANQGSEA. CDR3 coding DNA: TGCAGCGTTGTCAAGGCAGCTTTTTTTAACTATGGCTACACCTTC. As protein: CSVVKAAFFNYGYTF.

The rearrangement uses TRBV7-9 and TRBJ2-7; D remains ambiguous. Trimming removed 3 bases at V and 0 bases at J, with 12 bases between. CDR3 length: 15 amino acids. Germline V CDR1 and CDR2: SEHNR, FQNEAQ (reference sequence). CDR3 amino acids: CASSFYRRGSYEQYF. Here the CDR3 DNA reads TGTGCCAGCAGCTTCTACCGCCGAGGCTCCTACGAGCAGTACTTC.

This sequence joins TRBV29-1 and TRBJ2-5; 8 bases map to TRBD1. J was trimmed by 6 bases and V by 3 bases; bases with no gene match: 12. Germline lookup yields CDR1 SQVTM and CDR2 ANQGSEA. The CDR3 has 15 amino acids. CDR3 nucleotides: TGCAGCGTTGAGGGGGCAGGGGGCTGGGTAAAGACCCAGTACTTC. It encodes CSVEGAGGWVKTQYF.

In its sample, this clone was seen a few times. The J gene is TRBJ2-7, the V gene TRBV9; D call uncertain. Between the trimmed V and J ends, which lost 0 bases and 0 bases, there was a span of 10 bases. CDR1 is SGDLS, CDR2 YYNGEE, per germline. CDR3 length: 15 amino acids. CDR3 DNA sequence: TGTGCCAGCAGCGTAGAGGCTATGAGCTCCTACGAGCAGTACTTC. This sequence encodes CASSVEAMSSYEQYF.